Listed below are T cell receptor beta chains from one sample, sequenced in a study of T cell changes during pregnancy in multiple sclerosis. The table came from immunoSEQ multiplex PCR; TCRdb's copy has only in-frame clones and leaves some out. The data hold approximately 50,000 clones, with around 94% observed a single time. Here the sequenced sample was CD4+ T cells from peripheral blood mononuclear cells, taken in the third trimester of pregnancy. The receptors shown here come from a female donor with multiple sclerosis, enrolled in a pregnancy study. CDR3s include the opening cysteine and the closing phenylalanine or tryptophan. The D gene is left open where the match is weak. A clone size is listed for some rows: how often the clone was seen (once, few, many), or a class if it is expanded.

d_call	clone_size	v_call	j_call	cdr3_nt	cdr3_aa
TRBD2	-	TRBV9	TRBJ2-2	TGTGCCAGCAGCGTACAAGCGGGAGAGGCCGGGGAGCTGTTTTTT	CASSVQAGEAGELFF
-	few	TRBV15	TRBJ2-6	TGTGCCACCAGCAGAGACAAGGGGTCCTCAGACTCTGGGGCCAACGTCCTGACTTTC	CATSRDKGSSDSGANVLTF
-	-	TRBV18	TRBJ1-4	TGTGCCAGCTCAACCCAGGACAGCCGTTTAGAAAAACTGTTTTTT	CASSTQDSRLEKLFF
TRBD1	-	TRBV2	TRBJ2-3	TGTGCCAGCAGCCGAAGGGGGACAGTGACTAGCACAGATACGCAGTATTTT	CASSRRGTVTSTDTQYF
-	-	TRBV11-2	TRBJ2-1	TGTGCCAGCAGCTTAGTGGAGTGGAGCGATGAGCAGTTCTTC	CASSLVEWSDEQFF
TRBD2	-	TRBV5-1	TRBJ2-3	TGCGCCAGCAGCGAAATTAGCGGGACCAGGGTCCCAGATACGCAGTATTTT	CASSEISGTRVPDTQYF
TRBD1	-	TRBV18	TRBJ1-2	TGTGCCAGCTCACCACAGGACAGGGGACATGGCTACACCTTC	CASSPQDRGHGYTF
TRBD2	-	TRBV5-1	TRBJ2-2	TGCGCCAGCCGCCAAGCGGGGGTGGCCACCGGGGAGCTGTTTTTT	CASRQAGVATGELFF
TRBD2	-	TRBV5-1	TRBJ2-1	TGCGCCAGCAGCTCGGGACTAGCGAACAATGAGCAGTTCTTC	CASSSGLANNEQFF
-	-	TRBV5-4	TRBJ1-2	TGTGCCAGCAGCCCGACAGGCCCTTATGGCTACACCTTC	CASSPTGPYGYTF
TRBD1	-	TRBV30	TRBJ1-1	TGTGCCTGGAGTGTACCCTGGGCAGGGGGTTCTGGTGAAGCTTTCTTT	CAWSVPWAGGSGEAFF
-	-	TRBV6-1	TRBJ1-2	TGTGCCAGCAGTGAAGCGCGATTAGCTAACTATGGCTACACCTTC	CASSEARLANYGYTF
TRBD2	-	TRBV13	TRBJ2-3	TGTGCCAGCAGCCCCATACTATCAGCGGGGGGACCCAGCACAGATACGCAGTATTTT	CASSPILSAGGPSTDTQYF
-	-	TRBV7-9	TRBJ2-3	TGTGCCAGCAGCTTAGCGGGAGCAGATACGCAGTATTTT	CASSLAGADTQYF
TRBD2	-	TRBV29-1	TRBJ2-5	TGCAGCACGGGACTAGCGGGGACCCAGACCCAGTACTTC	CSTGLAGTQTQYF
-	-	TRBV2	TRBJ2-1	TGTGCCAGCAGTCCGCGGACTTACAATGAGCAGTTCTTC	CASSPRTYNEQFF
TRBD2	-	TRBV5-6	TRBJ2-3	TGTGCCAGCACCCTACGTGGAGCGGGAGCAGAAGATACGCAGTATTTT	CASTLRGAGAEDTQYF
-	-	TRBV5-6	TRBJ2-3	TGTGCCAGCAGCTTCAGGAGGGTGGTTACGCAGTATTTT	CASSFRRVVTQYF
TRBD2	-	TRBV10-3	TRBJ2-5	TGTGCCATCAGTCAAGCGGGGGAGACCCAGTACTTC	CAISQAGETQYF
TRBD1	once	TRBV29-1	TRBJ2-3	TGCAGCGTTGCCAGGGGGACACAAGATACGCAGTATTTT	CSVARGTQDTQYF
-	-	TRBV7-2	TRBJ1-2	TGTGCCAGCAGCTTAGACTTAATTGGCTACACCTTC	CASSLDLIGYTF
-	-	TRBV13	TRBJ2-1	TGTGCCAGCAAGGTCGCGGGGTTGGGTTCTGGGCAGTTCTTC	CASKVAGLGSGQFF
-	few	TRBV5-1	TRBJ1-6	TGCGCCAGCAGCTTTGAGAATTCACCCCTCCACTTT	CASSFENSPLHF
-	-	TRBV27	TRBJ2-6	TGTGCCAGCAGCCGTAGTACAGCTGGGGCCAACGTCCTGACTTTC	CASSRSTAGANVLTF
TRBD1	-	TRBV19	TRBJ2-7	TGTGCCAGTAGCAGCTGGACAGGGACCGGCGAGCAGTACTTC	CASSSWTGTGEQYF
TRBD1	-	TRBV19	TRBJ2-2	TGTGCCAGTAGTTTTTCCGGGACAGTCACCGGGGAGCTGTTTTTT	CASSFSGTVTGELFF
-	-	TRBV5-4	TRBJ1-4	TGTGCCAGCAGCCCCGCTTACGGTGAAAAACTGTTTTTT	CASSPAYGEKLFF
-	-	TRBV5-1	TRBJ2-3	TGCGCCAGCAGCTTGGGCGGGACCCTGGTTAGCACAGATACGCAGTATTTT	CASSLGGTLVSTDTQYF
TRBD1	-	TRBV5-1	TRBJ1-1	TGCGCCAGCAGCTTAAGGACAGGGGTCGGATCTGAAGCTTTCTTT	CASSLRTGVGSEAFF
TRBD1	-	TRBV18	TRBJ1-6	TGTGCCAGCTCACCACGTTCAGGACAGGGGCCCTCACCCCTCCACTTT	CASSPRSGQGPSPLHF
-	-	TRBV4-1	TRBJ2-5	TGCGCCAGCAGCCACCCCCCCGCGAAAGGTGGTGGAGGAGCCCAGTACTTC	CASSHPPAKGGGGAQYF
-	-	TRBV9	TRBJ2-7	TGTGCCAGCAGCGTAGCTGGGCAGCCCTACGAGCAGTACTTC	CASSVAGQPYEQYF
-	-	TRBV30	TRBJ2-7	TGTGCCTGGAGTGTAATCGGAGGAGGCCGGGAGCAGTACTTC	CAWSVIGGGREQYF
-	-	TRBV29-1	TRBJ2-3	TGCAGCGTGGGGGGACAGCACACAGATACGCAGTATTTT	CSVGGQHTDTQYF
TRBD1	-	TRBV19	TRBJ1-2	TGTGCCAGTAGTAAAACGGGACAGGTGGATTTAAATGGCTACACCTTC	CASSKTGQVDLNGYTF
TRBD2	-	TRBV7-9	TRBJ2-7	TGTGCCAGCAGCTCCGGACTAGCGGGTGCCTGGGACGAGCAGTACTTC	CASSSGLAGAWDEQYF
TRBD2	-	TRBV6-5	TRBJ2-2	TGTGCCAGCAGTTACACCAGCGGGGGGGGATCCGGGGAGCTGTTTTTT	CASSYTSGGGSGELFF
-	-	TRBV2	TRBJ2-6	TGTGCCAGCAGTGAATGGGGACTTGGGGCCAACGTCCTGACTTTC	CASSEWGLGANVLTF
TRBD1	-	TRBV7-2	TRBJ1-1	TGTGCCAGCAGCTCGTACAGGGGGCGGGATACTGAAGCTTTCTTT	CASSSYRGRDTEAFF
-	-	TRBV10-3	TRBJ1-5	TGTGCCATCAGTGAGTCCCGGAGGAACGGCAATCAGCCCCAGCATTTT	CAISESRRNGNQPQHF
-	-	TRBV5-4	TRBJ2-7	TGTGCCAGCAGCTTGGGAGCGGATGGCTTCCCGGGGCAGTACTTC	CASSLGADGFPGQYF
-	-	TRBV27	TRBJ2-2	TGTGCCAGCCAGAGGAGGGGGCCTGCCGGGGAGCTGTTTTTT	CASQRRGPAGELFF
-	-	TRBV7-2	TRBJ2-6	TGTGCCAGCAGCTCGGCCCCCTTAGCAACCGGGGCCAACGTCCTGACTTTC	CASSSAPLATGANVLTF
-	once	TRBV19	TRBJ2-7	TGTGCCAGTAGCTCTTCGGGGTCCCTCTACGAGCAGTACTTC	CASSSSGSLYEQYF
TRBD2	-	TRBV15	TRBJ2-2	TGTGCCACCCAACCAGCAGGACCGGGAGGACTAGCGTGGACCGGGGAGCTGTTTTTT	CATQPAGPGGLAWTGELFF
TRBD2	-	TRBV25-1	TRBJ2-7	TGTGCCAGCAGTGATCCGGCTAGCGGAACCTACGAGCAGTACTTC	CASSDPASGTYEQYF
TRBD2	-	TRBV7-2	TRBJ2-5	TGTGCCAGCAGCTTAGGTTATCCTAGCGGGAGAGTTGGGACCCAGTACTTC	CASSLGYPSGRVGTQYF
-	-	TRBV5-4	TRBJ1-6	TGTGCCAGCAGCCACCTCGTCGCACCACTGTCGGATAATTCACCCCTCCACTTT	CASSHLVAPLSDNSPLHF
TRBD1	-	TRBV5-4	TRBJ2-7	TGTGCCAGCAGCACCTCCGGGACAGGGTCGGGCGAGCAGTACTTC	CASSTSGTGSGEQYF
TRBD1	-	TRBV19	TRBJ1-4	TGTGCCAGTAGACCCGACAGGGTCTATACTAATGAAAAACTGTTTTTT	CASRPDRVYTNEKLFF
TRBD2	-	TRBV6-1	TRBJ2-1	TGTGCCAGCCAACTAGCGGGGAACTACAATGAGCAGTTCTTC	CASQLAGNYNEQFF
-	-	TRBV18	TRBJ1-1	TGTGCCAGCTCACCACCGTCTAGGACAGCAAACACTGAAGCTTTCTTT	CASSPPSRTANTEAFF
TRBD2	-	TRBV28	TRBJ2-5	TGTGCCAGCACGCCCGGCGGGAGGGAGACCCAGTACTTC	CASTPGGRETQYF
TRBD2	once	TRBV2	TRBJ2-1	TGTGCCGGCAAGGTAGCGGGGCGGGATGAGCAGTTCTTC	CAGKVAGRDEQFF
-	-	TRBV30	TRBJ2-7	TGTGCCTGGAGTTCGAGACTACGGATCCACGAGCAGTACTTC	CAWSSRLRIHEQYF